What follows is one T cell receptor beta chain and its context. This clonotype was seen a single time. Its antigen remains undetermined. The junction departs from germline at one end; a sequencing error may be responsible. This specimen comes from a study of tumor and adjacent non-tumor tissue in lung cancer listed by TCRdb under 2018. Some background on the complete study: The cohort included some 11 adenocarcinoma, 2 squamous cell carcinoma and 1 small cell lung cancer patients. Ages among the approximately 15 patients ranged from about 30 to 85 years, there were around ten men and 5 women, and disease was at TNM stage I to III. TCRbeta CDR3 sequencing was performed on 25 to 30 paired specimens, with one tumor sample and one normal lung sample collected per patient. Using bulk TCRbeta repertoires from 15 lung cancer patients, the study set lung tumor tissue side by side with matched distant non-tumor lung tissue. A total of some 130 million productive TCRbeta reads were generated by sequencing, corresponding to an average of roughly 4.1 million reads per sample. Results and caveats for the whole study, not just this receptor: Tumor tissue showed significantly higher TCR diversity (inverse Simpson) than normal lung tissue, at about 400 vs 150 (P = 0.0075, Mann-Whitney U test). The cohort had only approximately 15 patients, and the authors noted that larger samples and more detailed clinical data are needed. The sequencing platform is not named in the methods, and unique molecular identifiers are not mentioned. In normal lung, the top 100 clones accounted for a significantly larger cumulative share of the repertoire than in tumor tissue. TCR diversity was significantly higher in younger patients, and higher tumor TCR diversity was associated with shorter overall and disease-free survival. Because peripheral blood was not sequenced, the blood TCRbeta repertoires of the lung cancer patients in the study went unexamined.

The library was obtained by multiplex PCR. Sequencing was performed on an Illumina HiSeq 2500. TCRbeta libraries were constructed through three rounds of nested PCR with primers (Table S4) according to protocols modified from ARM-PCR. Before sequencing, PCR products of 200-500 bp were excised from the gel and purified with the QIAquick gel extraction kit. The authors' pipeline ran thus. Reads were cleaned with Trimmomatic, merged with FLASH into complete CDR3 sequences, and assigned to V(D)J germline segments with MiTCR. Clonal diversity was calculated as the inverse Simpson's index using VDJtools. In-frame sequences without a premature stop codon were defined as productive reads. In TCRdb, the public reads were trimmed at Q25 with fastp and aligned with MiXCR, with productive beta chains retained. Each entry is one CDR3 protein sequence, shown with its most common DNA and genes. TCRdb, rather than the study authors, made the V and J calls. The sample table shows about 200,000 distinct CDR3 sequences, and 60% to 75% are seen once. The ten largest clones take up 25% of the sample.

CDR1 and CDR2 are drawn from the germline V gene: SGHNT, YENEEA. Measured from the cysteine to the phenylalanine, the CDR3 is 14 residues long. Of the read, only the CDR3 DNA is kept; its 42 bases are in frame from base 1. RNA was isolated from bulk, unsorted tissue, and RNA quality was assessed with a NanoDrop ND-1000 and an Agilent 2100. Donors were newly diagnosed lung cancer patients admitted for thoracic surgery in China between August and November 2014, without prior chemotherapy. The study excluded patients who had received radiotherapy or chemotherapy before or who had another cancer at the same time. Pieces of surgical tissue measuring about 1-2.1 cm3 were kept in RNAlater solution and stored at -80 degrees C until use.

The V gene is TRBV11-3 and the J gene is TRBJ2-2; the D gene is perhaps TRBD1 or TRBD2, as each covers 6 bases. Sequencing used lung tumor tissue. The clonotype comes from a man in his fifties or sixties with non-small cell lung cancer. At the DNA level, the sequence is TGTACCAGCAGGTGGGAGGAGACTTCAGGGGAGCTGTTCTTT. Its product reads: CTSRWEETSGELFF.